What follows are 25 T cell receptor beta chains derived from one specimen sequenced in a study of T-cell memory formation after mild COVID-19. TCRdb recomputed calls from the 5' RACE reads with MiXCR, one row per CDR3 protein. There are about 120,000 distinct CDR3 sequences in the sample; 22% occur only once, and about two fifths lies in the top ten. The sequenced sample was PBMCs or a T cell subset sorted from them (not recorded which). These TCRs come from a man aged 18 to 30 who had mild COVID-19 (a few samples of this study predate the infection). Cell type and time point are not known.

This chain connects TRBV7-3 to TRBJ2-5; tentative D call: TRBD1 (5 bases). Germline V gene lookup returns CDR1 SGHTA and CDR2 FQGTGA. The CDR3 loop spans 13 amino acids. With 1 base removed from V and 2 bases from J, the gap between germline ends came to 5 bases. The CDR3 is CASSLKGQETQYF. The CDR3 nucleotides read TGTGCCAGCAGCTTAAAGGGGCAAGAGACCCAGTACTTC.

The rearrangement links TRBV7-2 to TRBJ2-2; D unresolved. The CDR3 contains 13 residues. V lost 5 bases, J lost 5 bases, and 9 bases lay in between. From germline, CDR1 is SGHTA and CDR2 FQGNSA. The CDR3 bases are TGTGCCAGCAGCCCCCACCCAACCGGGGAGCTGTTTTTT. Amino acid sequence: CASSPHPTGELFF.

V is TRBV7-9 and J is TRBJ2-3; D remains ambiguous. The germline V and J ends were trimmed by 0 bases and 3 bases, with 10 bases remaining between them. From germline, CDR1 is SEHNR and CDR2 FQNEAQ (reference sequence). The CDR3 consists of 15 residues. The CDR3 region is CASSLAGGKTDTQYF. As DNA, the CDR3 is TGTGCCAGCAGCTTAGCCGGCGGAAAAACAGATACGCAGTATTTT.

This chain links TRBV4-1 with TRBJ1-2; a possible D gene is TRBD1 (5 bases). Trimming removed 0 bases from V and 4 bases from J, with 9 bases in between. The CDR3 spans 14 residues. Per the germline V gene, CDR1 is MGHRA and CDR2 is YSYEKL. The CDR3 loop reads CASSQDWGSYGYTF. The CDR3 region has the DNA TGCGCCAGCAGCCAAGATTGGGGGAGCTATGGCTACACCTTC.

This clonotype occurred a few times. V gene TRBV7-2 combines with J gene TRBJ2-5; perhaps TRBD1 as D (6 bases). Germline lookup yields CDR1 SGHTA and CDR2 FQGNSA. This CDR3 has 15 residues. Trimming left V 4 bases short and J 5 bases short, with 17 bases between. CDR3 sequence: CASSSPWTEWETQYF. The CDR3 DNA is TGTGCCAGCAGCTCCCCTTGGACAGAGTGGGAGACCCAGTACTTC.

This chain connects TRBV20-1 to TRBJ1-5, with 7 positions matching TRBD1. Germline CDR1 and CDR2: DFQATT and SNEGSKA (reference sequence). J lost 2 bases, V lost 6 bases, and 10 bases had no gene match. The CDR3 spans 15 residues. DNA for the CDR3: TGCAGTGCACCTCCGAGGGGGCTTGGCAATCAGCCCCAGCATTTT. Its protein product is CSAPPRGLGNQPQHF.

The chain links TRBV28 to TRBJ2-1; TRBD1 matches 11 bases. The V segment lost 2 bases and the J segment 7 bases; nucleotides outside the gene matches: 4. This CDR3 region has 15 residues. CDR1 and CDR2 from the germline V gene are MDHEN and SYDVKM. The CDR3 DNA is TGTGCCAGCAGTTTAGGGACAGGGGGAAGGAATGAGCAGTTCTTC. This encodes CASSLGTGGRNEQFF.

This clonotype occurred a few times. V usage is TRBV15 and J usage is TRBJ2-7; D is unclear. This CDR3 spans 13 amino acids. Germline CDR1 LNHNV, CDR2 YYDKDF (reference sequence). V was clipped by 4 bases and J by 2 bases, with 9 bases between them. In DNA form, the CDR3 reads TGTGCCACCAGCACCCCCTCGACCTACGAGCAGTACTTC. This codes for CATSTPSTYEQYF.

This clonotype was observed a few times. CDR3 amino acids: CSANKGGLYGYTF. The CDR3 DNA reads as TGCAGTGCTAATAAGGGGGGCCTCTATGGCTACACCTTC. The J gene is TRBJ1-2, the V gene TRBV20-1; tentative D call: TRBD1 (6 bases). CDR3 length: 13 amino acids. Trimming removed 4 bases at V and 4 bases at J, with 13 bases between. Germline CDR1 DFQATT, CDR2 SNEGSKA (reference sequence).

This rearrangement joins TRBV7-9 to TRBJ2-7, with D unresolved. The CDR3 has 12 residues. Germline V gene sequence: CDR1 SEHNR, CDR2 FQNEAQ (reference sequence). Deletions cut 1 base from V and 5 bases from J, with 6 bases between. The CDR3 sequence: CASSLGVDEQYF. The CDR3 region has the DNA TGTGCCAGCAGCTTAGGTGTTGACGAGCAGTACTTC.

The chain combines TRBV9 with TRBJ2-3, with TRBD1 identical over 8 bases. V trimming: 0 bases; J trimming: 3 bases; junction bases outside the gene matches: 3. In germline, CDR1 is SGDLS, CDR2 YYNGEE. The CDR3 runs to 15 residues. In nucleotides, the CDR3 is TGTGCCAGCAGCGTAGAGACAGGGGAGACAGATACGCAGTATTTT. Protein: CASSVETGETDTQYF.

The chain couples TRBV4-2 to TRBJ2-1, with a weak D call TRBD2 (6 bases). V lost 1 base to trimming and J lost 8 bases, with 15 bases between them. Looked up from germline, CDR1 is LGHNA and CDR2 is YNFKEQ. CDR3 size: 15 residues. As DNA, the CDR3 is TGTGCCAGCAGCCAAGGGGCCCCCGGGGGAGATGAGCAGTTCTTC. It encodes CASSQGAPGGDEQFF.

This clonotype was recorded a few times. The chain uses TRBV27 and TRBJ1-1, with D tentatively TRBD1 (6 bases). The CDR3 totals 12 residues. V lost 3 bases and J lost 6, with 8 bases in between. Germline lookup yields CDR1 MNHEY and CDR2 SMNVEV (reference sequence). The CDR3 region is CASSFQGSEAFF. DNA for the CDR3: TGTGCCAGCAGTTTCCAGGGGTCTGAAGCTTTCTTT.

This chain uses TRBV10-3 with TRBJ2-3; D unclear. The V end lost 5 bases, the J end lost 2 bases, and 11 bases lay between the germline ends. The CDR3 is 14 amino acids. Germline V gene lookup returns CDR1 ENHRY and CDR2 SYGVKD. CDR3 nucleotides: TGTGCCATCAGTCCTATGTCCCCCACAGATACGCAGTATTTT. Protein: CAISPMSPTDTQYF.

At least ten counts were recorded for this clonotype. V gene TRBV4-2 combines with J gene TRBJ2-2, with 8 bases fitting TRBD2. The CDR3 extends over 15 amino acids. Trimming cost V 4 bases and J 3 bases; bases outside gene matches: 4. CDR1 is LGHNA, CDR2 YNFKEQ, per germline. The CDR3 sequence: CASSLNGGDTGELFF. The CDR3 coding sequence is TGTGCCAGCAGCCTTAACGGGGGGGACACCGGGGAGCTGTTTTTT.

This chain connects TRBV5-1 to TRBJ1-1; no firm D call. This CDR3 has 16 amino acids. Trimming left V 4 bases short and J 1 base short, with 17 bases between. The germline V gene has CDR1 SGHRS and CDR2 YFSETQ. CDR3 sequence (DNA): TGCGCCAGCAGCGCAGGCAGGCGGTTGGCGAACACTGAAGCTTTCTTT. It translates to CASSAGRRLANTEAFF.

The chain couples TRBV6-5 to TRBJ1-2; no definite D call. The CDR3 contains 14 residues. Germline CDR1 is MNHEY and CDR2 is SVGAGI. Trimming pared 2 bases from V and 0 bases from J, leaving 7 bases between. This CDR3 is CASSYGLANYGYTF. CDR3 nucleotides: TGTGCCAGCAGTTACGGGTTAGCTAACTATGGCTACACCTTC.

This sequence joins TRBV12-3 or TRBV12-4 and TRBJ1-1, with a tentative D call TRBD1 (5 bases). The germline V and J ends were trimmed by 7 bases and 0 bases, with 12 bases remaining between them. The length of the CDR3 is 14 residues. The CDR3 region has the DNA TGTGCCAGCACCCTAGGGGTCATGAACACTGAAGCTTTCTTT. Its translation: CASTLGVMNTEAFF.

This chain joins TRBV6-1 and TRBJ1-6; D remains unclear. Per germline, CDR1 MNHNS and CDR2 SASEGT. The CDR3 runs 16 residues. The ends were cut back, 4 bases at V and 6 bases at J, with 16 bases in the middle. This chain's CDR3 is CASSVGVGISNSPLHF. Here the CDR3 DNA reads TGTGCCAGCAGTGTCGGCGTGGGGATAAGTAATTCACCCCTCCACTTT.

V is TRBV4-3 and J is TRBJ2-7; 8 nucleotides line up with TRBD1. With V trimmed by 1 base and J by 0 bases, 2 bases remained unmatched. From germline, CDR1 is LGHNA and CDR2 YSLEER. This CDR3 region has 15 residues. This chain's CDR3 is CASSQADRVSYEQYF. The DNA for the CDR3 is TGCGCCAGCAGCCAAGCGGACAGGGTCTCCTACGAGCAGTACTTC.

A few counts support this clonotype. The gene calls are TRBV15 and TRBJ1-1, with 10 bases lining up with TRBD1. V lost 4 bases to trimming and J lost 3 bases; unmatched junction nucleotides: 20. The germline CDR1 and CDR2 sequences are LNHNV and YYDKDF (reference sequence). The CDR3 extends over 20 amino acids. CDR3 nucleotides: TGTGCCACCAGCACAAAGAGGGTTGGGGACAGGGGCGTGGTGGACACTGAAGCTTTCTTT. Amino acid sequence: CATSTKRVGDRGVVDTEAFF.

The chain joins TRBV4-1 to TRBJ2-1, with D maybe TRBD2 (6 bases). The germline CDR1 and CDR2 sequences are MGHRA and YSYEKL. The CDR3 runs to 14 residues. Between the trimmed V and J ends, which lost 1 base and 13 bases, there was a span of 17 bases. The CDR3 loop is CASSQVGGPGLQFF. The CDR3 nucleotides are TGCGCCAGCAGCCAAGTGGGGGGTCCGGGGCTACAGTTCTTC.

This clonotype has just a few counts. J is TRBJ2-7 and V is TRBV5-1; the D call may be TRBD1 or TRBD2 (5 bases each). V lost 0 bases and J 5 bases, leaving 15 bases between the germline ends. This CDR3 is 15 amino acids long. CDR1 is SGHRS, CDR2 YFSETQ, per germline. In DNA, the CDR3 is TGCGCCAGCAGCTTGGCCGCGGGCAGGGCCCACGAGCAGTACTTC. This encodes CASSLAAGRAHEQYF.

This clonotype was recorded a few times. The chain is built from TRBV12-3 or TRBV12-4 and TRBJ2-3; D might be TRBD2 (5 bases). Trimming cost V 4 bases and J 9 bases, with 11 bases left between them. CDR3 size: 12 residues. The CDR3, as DNA: TGTGCCAGCAGTTCCTACCCGGGGACGCAGTATTTT. This encodes CASSSYPGTQYF.

The V gene is TRBV4-1, the J gene TRBJ1-1; no definite D call. Between the trimmed V and J ends, which lost 1 base and 2 bases, there was a span of 11 bases. The germline V gene has CDR1 MGHRA and CDR2 YSYEKL. The CDR3 sequence is 15 residues long. This CDR3 reads CASSQVSQSNTEAFF. The CDR3 region has the DNA TGCGCCAGCAGCCAAGTTTCACAGAGCAACACTGAAGCTTTCTTT.